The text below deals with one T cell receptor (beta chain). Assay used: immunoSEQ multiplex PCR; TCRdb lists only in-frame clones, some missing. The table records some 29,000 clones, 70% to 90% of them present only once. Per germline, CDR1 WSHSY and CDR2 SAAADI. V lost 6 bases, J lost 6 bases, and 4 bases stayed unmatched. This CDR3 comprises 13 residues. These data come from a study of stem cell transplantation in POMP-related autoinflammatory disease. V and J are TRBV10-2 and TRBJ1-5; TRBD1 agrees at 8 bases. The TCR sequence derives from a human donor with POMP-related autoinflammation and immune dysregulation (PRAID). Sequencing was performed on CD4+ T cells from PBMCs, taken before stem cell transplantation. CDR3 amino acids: CASSRGHGQPQHF. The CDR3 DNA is TGCGCCAGCAGCAGGGGGCACGGTCAGCCCCAGCATTTT.